These T cell receptor beta chains were read from a single sample in a study of radiation and T cells in renal cell carcinoma. Libraries were prepared by immunoSEQ multiplex PCR; TCRdb keeps only in-frame clonotypes and omits some of them. The data hold tens of thousands of clones, with approximately 83% observed a single time. Specimen: blood, collected from a patient whose treatment included radiotherapy and nephrectomy. The source is a woman between 50 and 59 years old with renal cell carcinoma. CDR3s include the opening cysteine and the closing phenylalanine or tryptophan. Fields, in order: D gene, V gene, clone size, J gene, CDR3 DNA, CDR3 protein. D genes are given only for firm matches. Not all rows give a size; the values are once, few, many and, for expanded clones, a class.

d_call: .
v_call: TRBV19
clone_size: .
j_call: TRBJ2-1
cdr3_nt: TGTGCCAGTAGTATACTTGGAGGGTCCGGTGAGCAGTTCTTC
cdr3_aa: CASSILGGSGEQFF

d_call: .
v_call: TRBV19
clone_size: .
j_call: TRBJ2-5
cdr3_nt: TGTGCCAGTAGTACCACAGTCCAAGAGACCCAGTACTTC
cdr3_aa: CASSTTVQETQYF

d_call: TRBD2
v_call: TRBV6-5
clone_size: .
j_call: TRBJ2-7
cdr3_nt: TGTGGAACGAGGGGTGGGACTAGTATGGACGAGCAGTACTTC
cdr3_aa: CGTRGGTSMDEQYF

d_call: .
v_call: TRBV5-4
clone_size: .
j_call: TRBJ1-5
cdr3_nt: TGTGCCAGCAGCCAAGGGGGGAGCAATCAGCCCCAGCATTTT
cdr3_aa: CASSQGGSNQPQHF

d_call: TRBD2
v_call: TRBV9
clone_size: .
j_call: TRBJ2-7
cdr3_nt: TGTGCCAGCAGCGTAGATAGCGGGAGGTCGTTCAACGAGCAGTACTTC
cdr3_aa: CASSVDSGRSFNEQYF

d_call: TRBD1
v_call: TRBV5-6
clone_size: .
j_call: TRBJ2-2
cdr3_nt: TGTGCCAGCAGGACTTGGACAGGGGAATTCGGGGAGCTGTTTTTT
cdr3_aa: CASRTWTGEFGELFF

d_call: .
v_call: TRBV7-9
clone_size: .
j_call: TRBJ1-1
cdr3_nt: TGTGCCAGCAGCTCCTCGGAGCTAGAAGCTTTCTTT
cdr3_aa: CASSSSELEAFF

d_call: .
v_call: TRBV11-2
clone_size: .
j_call: TRBJ2-7
cdr3_nt: TGTGCCAGCAGCGAACGGGGGGCAGGGGGCTTCGAGCAGTACTTC
cdr3_aa: CASSERGAGGFEQYF

d_call: .
v_call: TRBV7-3
clone_size: .
j_call: TRBJ2-3
cdr3_nt: TGTGCCAGCAGCCTGGGGGGGCTGCCCACAGATACGCAGTATTTT
cdr3_aa: CASSLGGLPTDTQYF

d_call: .
v_call: TRBV11-2
clone_size: .
j_call: TRBJ1-4
cdr3_nt: TGTGCCCAAGGTCCAGGGACCGTAAAACTGTTTTTT
cdr3_aa: CAQGPGTVKLFF

d_call: .
v_call: TRBV9
clone_size: .
j_call: TRBJ2-7
cdr3_nt: TGTGCCAGCAGCGTAGATGGCTCCTACGAGCAGTACTTC
cdr3_aa: CASSVDGSYEQYF

d_call: TRBD1
v_call: TRBV19
clone_size: .
j_call: TRBJ2-3
cdr3_nt: TGTGCCAGTAGTGCCTCGGGGACAGGGGCGCAGTATTTT
cdr3_aa: CASSASGTGAQYF

d_call: .
v_call: TRBV7-2
clone_size: .
j_call: TRBJ1-2
cdr3_nt: TGTGCCAGCAGCTTAGGAAGGTCCGGCGGTGGCTACACCTTC
cdr3_aa: CASSLGRSGGGYTF

d_call: TRBD1
v_call: TRBV2
clone_size: once
j_call: TRBJ1-2
cdr3_nt: TGTGCCAGCAGGAGGGACAGCGGAGATGGCTACACCTTC
cdr3_aa: CASRRDSGDGYTF

d_call: .
v_call: TRBV28
clone_size: few
j_call: TRBJ1-2
cdr3_nt: TGTGCCAGCAGTGAGAGGGGGGCTGGCTACACCTTC
cdr3_aa: CASSERGAGYTF

d_call: TRBD1
v_call: TRBV10-3
clone_size: .
j_call: TRBJ2-7
cdr3_nt: TGTGCCATCAGTGAGTCGACAGGGGGCAGCTACGAGCAGTACTTC
cdr3_aa: CAISESTGGSYEQYF

d_call: TRBD1
v_call: TRBV5-4
clone_size: .
j_call: TRBJ1-4
cdr3_nt: TGTGCCAGCAGCGGCGGACAGGGGGGCAATGAAAAACTGTTTTTT
cdr3_aa: CASSGGQGGNEKLFF

d_call: .
v_call: TRBV16
clone_size: .
j_call: TRBJ1-1
cdr3_nt: TGTGCCAGCAGCCAATCGAGAGGGGACACTGAAGCTTTCTTT
cdr3_aa: CASSQSRGDTEAFF

d_call: .
v_call: TRBV7-2
clone_size: .
j_call: TRBJ1-1
cdr3_nt: TGTGCCAGCAGCTTAGTTCAGGGCTCGAACACTGAAGCTTTCTTT
cdr3_aa: CASSLVQGSNTEAFF

d_call: .
v_call: TRBV4-3
clone_size: .
j_call: TRBJ2-3
cdr3_nt: TGCGCCAGCAGCCAAGATCAGGCAGATACGCAGTATTTT
cdr3_aa: CASSQDQADTQYF

d_call: .
v_call: TRBV20-1
clone_size: once
j_call: TRBJ2-2
cdr3_nt: TGCAGTGCCGAAGACACCGGGGAGCTGTTTTTT
cdr3_aa: CSAEDTGELFF

d_call: .
v_call: TRBV5-1
clone_size: .
j_call: TRBJ2-3
cdr3_nt: TGCGCCACCGGGGTGGGACGGGGATCTAGCACAGATACGCAGTATTTT
cdr3_aa: CATGVGRGSSTDTQYF

d_call: .
v_call: TRBV19
clone_size: .
j_call: TRBJ1-3
cdr3_nt: TGTGCCAGCTCAGGGTTCGATGGAAACACCATATATTTT
cdr3_aa: CASSGFDGNTIYF

d_call: .
v_call: TRBV5-6
clone_size: .
j_call: TRBJ1-1
cdr3_nt: TGTGCCAGCAGCTTTCTAGGGGAGCTGGGGGGCCTCACTGAAGCTTTCTTT
cdr3_aa: CASSFLGELGGLTEAFF

d_call: .
v_call: TRBV9
clone_size: .
j_call: TRBJ2-1
cdr3_nt: TGTGCCAGCAGCGTAGAAACCGGGCTAGCCCAACAGTTCTTC
cdr3_aa: CASSVETGLAQQFF

d_call: .
v_call: TRBV28
clone_size: .
j_call: TRBJ2-1
cdr3_nt: TGTGCCAGCAGTCCAACTAGGAAGCAGTTCTTC
cdr3_aa: CASSPTRKQFF

d_call: TRBD2
v_call: TRBV19
clone_size: .
j_call: TRBJ2-2
cdr3_nt: TGTGCCAGTAGGAAACTAGCGGGGACAGCGAACACCGGGGAGCTGTTTTTT
cdr3_aa: CASRKLAGTANTGELFF

d_call: .
v_call: TRBV6-5
clone_size: .
j_call: TRBJ1-2
cdr3_nt: TGTGCCAGCCTTCAGGGGAACTATGGCTACACCTTC
cdr3_aa: CASLQGNYGYTF

d_call: .
v_call: TRBV5-1
clone_size: .
j_call: TRBJ2-1
cdr3_nt: TGCGCCAGCAGCTTAAGGGCGGCTGAGCAGTTCTTC
cdr3_aa: CASSLRAAEQFF